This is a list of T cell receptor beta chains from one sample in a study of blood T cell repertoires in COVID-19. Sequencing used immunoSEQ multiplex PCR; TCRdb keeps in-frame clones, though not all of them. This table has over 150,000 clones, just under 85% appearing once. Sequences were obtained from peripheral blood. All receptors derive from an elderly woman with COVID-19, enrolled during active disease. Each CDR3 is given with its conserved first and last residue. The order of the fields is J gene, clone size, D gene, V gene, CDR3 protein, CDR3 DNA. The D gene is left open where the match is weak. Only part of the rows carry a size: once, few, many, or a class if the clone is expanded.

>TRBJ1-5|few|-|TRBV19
CASSIALGRGYDQPQHF
TGTGCCAGTAGTATCGCCCTGGGCAGGGGATACGATCAGCCCCAGCATTTT
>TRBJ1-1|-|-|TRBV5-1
CASSKQGIVEAFF
TGCGCCAGCAGCAAACAGGGTATCGTTGAAGCTTTCTTT
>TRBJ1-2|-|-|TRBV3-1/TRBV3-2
CASSQEGGASGYTF
TGTGCCAGCAGCCAAGAAGGGGGGGCGAGTGGCTACACCTTC
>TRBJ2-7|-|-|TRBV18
CASSPRQTYEQYF
TGTGCCAGCTCACCGCGACAGACCTACGAGCAGTACTTC
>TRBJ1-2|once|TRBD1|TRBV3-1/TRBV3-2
CASSHKGWGQGAYGYTF
TGTGCCAGCAGTCATAAAGGTTGGGGACAGGGGGCCTATGGCTACACCTTC
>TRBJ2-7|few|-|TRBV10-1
CASSDGGTSSYEQYF
TGCGCCAGCAGTGATGGAGGGACGAGCTCCTACGAGCAGTACTTC
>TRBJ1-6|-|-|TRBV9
CASSVTGSPRDSPLHF
TGTGCCAGCAGCGTCACCGGGTCCCCGAGGGATTCACCCCTCCACTTT
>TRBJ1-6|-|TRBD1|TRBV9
CASSGQTGNSPLHF
TGTGCCAGCAGCGGACAGACAGGGAATTCACCCCTCCACTTT
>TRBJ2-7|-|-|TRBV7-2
CASSFRGTYEQYF
TGTGCCAGCAGCTTCAGGGGAACCTACGAGCAGTACTTC
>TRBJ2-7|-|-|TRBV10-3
CAISEAGATYEQYF
TGTGCCATCAGTGAGGCCGGTGCAACCTACGAGCAGTACTTC
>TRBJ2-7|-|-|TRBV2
CASSRLDFYEQYF
TGTGCCAGCAGTCGACTGGACTTCTACGAGCAGTACTTC
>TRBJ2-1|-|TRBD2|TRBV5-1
CASSLAAGATYNEQFF
TGCGCCAGCAGCTTGGCCGCGGGAGCCACCTACAATGAGCAGTTCTTC
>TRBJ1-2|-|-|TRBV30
CAWSVGQGRGYTF
TGTGCCTGGAGTGTAGGGCAGGGGCGAGGCTACACCTTC
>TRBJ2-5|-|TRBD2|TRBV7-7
CASSPSSGSHPETQYF
TGTGCCAGCAGCCCAAGTAGCGGGAGCCACCCAGAGACCCAGTACTTC
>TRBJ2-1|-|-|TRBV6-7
CASSYSCVEGTNEQFF
TGTGCCAGCAGTTACTCATGTGTAGAGGGCACCAATGAGCAGTTCTTC
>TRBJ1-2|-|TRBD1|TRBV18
CASSPRTGDSYGYTF
TGTGCCAGCTCTCCGAGGACAGGGGATAGCTATGGCTACACCTTC
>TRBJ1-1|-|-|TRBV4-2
CASSLDKLRVEAFF
TGTGCCAGCAGCCTTGACAAGCTCCGCGTTGAAGCTTTCTTT
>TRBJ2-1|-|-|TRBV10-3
CAISEVRPLQFF
TGTGCCATCAGTGAGGTCAGGCCGTTGCAGTTCTTC
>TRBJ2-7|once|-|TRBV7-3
CASSPTRDSYEQYF
TGTGCCAGCAGCCCAACGCGGGACTCTTACGAGCAGTACTTC
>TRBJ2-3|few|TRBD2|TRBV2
CASGLAGADTQYF
TGTGCCAGCGGACTAGCGGGGGCGGATACGCAGTATTTT
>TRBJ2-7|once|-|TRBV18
CASSDAQTYEQYF
TGTGCCAGCTCAGATGCACAGACCTACGAGCAGTACTTC
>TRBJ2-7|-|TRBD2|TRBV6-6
CASSNLRLAEYEQYF
TGTGCCAGCAGTAATTTAAGACTAGCCGAGTACGAGCAGTACTTC
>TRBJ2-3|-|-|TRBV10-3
CAISEFRSYGTDTQYF
TGTGCCATCAGTGAGTTCAGGTCCTACGGCACAGATACGCAGTATTTT
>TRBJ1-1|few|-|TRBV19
CASSIRGVGGLVTEAFF
TGTGCCAGTAGTATTAGAGGCGTCGGGGGGCTAGTCACTGAAGCTTTCTTT
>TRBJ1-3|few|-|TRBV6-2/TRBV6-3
CASSYWRGSGNTIYF
TGTGCCAGCAGTTACTGGCGAGGCTCTGGAAACACCATATATTTT
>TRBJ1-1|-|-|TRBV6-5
CASSYRGRDTEAFF
TGTGCCAGCAGTTATAGGGGGAGAGACACTGAAGCTTTCTTT
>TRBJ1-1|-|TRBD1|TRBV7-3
CASSSWTGPLEAFF
TGTGCCAGCAGCTCGTGGACAGGCCCCCTGGAAGCTTTCTTT
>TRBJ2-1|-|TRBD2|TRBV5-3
CARSLRGGRYNEQFF
TGTGCCAGAAGCCTACGGGGGGGTCGCTACAATGAGCAGTTCTTC
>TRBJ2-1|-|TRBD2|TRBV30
CAFERGPYNEQFF
TGTGCCTTTGAGCGGGGCCCTTACAATGAGCAGTTCTTC
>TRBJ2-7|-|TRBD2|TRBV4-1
CASSQIRRLATEQYF
TGCGCCAGCAGCCAGATTCGTAGACTAGCGACCGAGCAGTACTTC
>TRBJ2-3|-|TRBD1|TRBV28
CASRRTGAADTQYF
TGTGCCAGCAGACGGACAGGGGCAGCAGATACGCAGTATTTT
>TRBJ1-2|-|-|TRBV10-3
CAISADKKVNYGYTF
TGTGCCATCAGTGCCGACAAGAAAGTTAACTATGGCTACACCTTC
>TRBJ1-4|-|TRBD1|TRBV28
CASSRDREEKLFF
TGTGCCAGCAGCAGAGACAGGGAAGAAAAACTGTTTTTT
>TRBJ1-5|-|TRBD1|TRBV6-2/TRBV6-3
CASSYSGGHQPQHF
TGTGCCAGCAGTTACTCAGGGGGCCATCAGCCCCAGCATTTT
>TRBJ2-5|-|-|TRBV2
CASSDLETQYF
TGTGCCAGCAGTGATCTGGAGACCCAGTACTTC
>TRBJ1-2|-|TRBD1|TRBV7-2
CASSLAGTGPFGYTF
TGTGCCAGCAGCTTAGCCGGGACAGGGCCGTTTGGCTACACCTTC
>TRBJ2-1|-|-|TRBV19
CASSSLGLSNEQFF
TGTGCCAGTAGTTCCCTGGGACTTTCTAATGAGCAGTTCTTC
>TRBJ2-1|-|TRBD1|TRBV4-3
CASSPGDRGGDEQFF
TGCGCCAGCAGCCCCGGGGACAGGGGAGGGGATGAGCAGTTCTTC
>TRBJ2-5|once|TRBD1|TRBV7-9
CASSLSPGQGFEETQYF
TGTGCCAGCAGCCTGAGTCCGGGACAGGGATTTGAAGAGACCCAGTACTTC
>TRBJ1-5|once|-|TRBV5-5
CASSLAGGNQPQHF
TGTGCCAGCAGCTTGGCCGGGGGCAATCAGCCCCAGCATTTT
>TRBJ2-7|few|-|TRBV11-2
CASSFGLALYEQYF
TGTGCCAGCAGCTTCGGTCTAGCCCTCTACGAGCAGTACTTC
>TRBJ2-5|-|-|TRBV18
CASSPLGGGAEETQYF
TGTGCCAGCTCACCACTTGGGGGGGGCGCAGAGGAGACCCAGTACTTC
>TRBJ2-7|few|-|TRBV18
CASSPRRGYEQYF
TGTGCCAGCTCACCACGGCGAGGCTACGAGCAGTACTTC
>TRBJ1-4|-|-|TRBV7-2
CASSSWVRGGNEKLFF
TGTGCCAGCAGCTCGTGGGTTCGGGGAGGAAATGAAAAACTGTTTTTT
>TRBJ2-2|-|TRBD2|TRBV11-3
CASSSRGTSPGELFF
TGTGCCAGCAGCTCTCGAGGGACTAGTCCCGGGGAGCTGTTTTTT
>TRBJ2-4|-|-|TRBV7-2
CASSLGGQGAKNIQYF
TGTGCCAGCAGCTTAGGAGGCCAGGGGGCCAAAAACATTCAGTACTTC